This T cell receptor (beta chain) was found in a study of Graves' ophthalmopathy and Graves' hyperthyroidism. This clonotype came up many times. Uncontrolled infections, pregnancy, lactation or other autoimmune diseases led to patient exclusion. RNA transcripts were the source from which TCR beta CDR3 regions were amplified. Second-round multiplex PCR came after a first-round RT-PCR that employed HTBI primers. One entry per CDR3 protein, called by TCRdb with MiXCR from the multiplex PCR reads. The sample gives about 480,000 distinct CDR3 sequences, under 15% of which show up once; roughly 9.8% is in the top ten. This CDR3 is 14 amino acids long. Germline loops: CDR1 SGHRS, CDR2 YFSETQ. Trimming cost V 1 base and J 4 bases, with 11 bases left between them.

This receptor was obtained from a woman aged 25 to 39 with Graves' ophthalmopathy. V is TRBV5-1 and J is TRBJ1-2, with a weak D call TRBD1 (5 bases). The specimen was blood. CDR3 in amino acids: CASSLTRGTYGYTF. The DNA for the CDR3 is TGCGCCAGCAGCTTGACCCGGGGGACCTATGGCTACACCTTC.